Sequencing of this TCR beta chain was carried out in a study of identical twins. TCRdb recomputed calls from the 5' RACE reads with MiXCR, one row per CDR3 protein. The data contain 400,000 to 650,000 distinct CDR3 sequences, under 25% of them seen just once; the ten biggest clones take up 0.91%. Per germline, CDR1 DFQATT and CDR2 SNEGSKA (reference sequence). The CDR3 consists of 15 residues. Trimming shortened V by 3 bases and J by 1 base, and 13 bases separated the two germline ends. This sample also appeared in a second study, on T cells expressing NK-cell markers.

The chain recombines TRBV20-1 with TRBJ2-4; D is uncertain. The receptor's source is a woman younger than 35 in good health. Material for sequencing was CD4+ T cells sorted from blood. The CDR3 DNA sequence: TGCAGTGCTAGCTTCCGGGTGAGGGCCAAAAACATTCAGTACTTC. It yields the protein CSASFRVRAKNIQYF.